A selection of T cell receptor beta chains follows, all from one sample in a study of blood T cell repertoires in COVID-19. Here immunoSEQ multiplex PCR was the method, and the copy in TCRdb shows in-frame clones only, minus some. Here the sample spans some 290,000 clones, roughly 87% being singletons. Sequenced material: peripheral blood. These receptors were collected from a woman between 50 and 59 years old who had recovered from COVID-19. Both conserved end residues are part of each CDR3. The D gene is left open where the match is weak. Some rows have no size entry. The others give once, few or many, or a class for an expanded clone.

j_call clone_size d_call v_call cdr3_nt cdr3_aa
TRBJ1-2 - - TRBV29-1 TGCAGCGCCGCAGCGACCTATGGCTACACCTTC CSAAATYGYTF
TRBJ1-1 - - TRBV5-6 TGTGCCAGCAGCTTTAAAGGGGGCACTGAAGCTTTCTTT CASSFKGGTEAFF
TRBJ1-5 - - TRBV19 TGTGCCAGTAGTATCCCGGGACACCGCTCGGTCTATAGCAATCAGCCCCAGCATTTT CASSIPGHRSVYSNQPQHF
TRBJ1-3 - - TRBV7-3 TGTGCCAGCAGCCCTTCGTCCGGAAACACCATATATTTT CASSPSSGNTIYF
TRBJ1-2 - - TRBV19 TGTGCCAGTAGTGATCGGACAGCCTATGGCTACACCTTC CASSDRTAYGYTF
TRBJ2-2 few TRBD1 TRBV27 TGTGCCAGCAGCAGGGGGCGAGAGCTGTTTTTT CASSRGRELFF
TRBJ1-2 once - TRBV15 TGTGCCACCAGCAGAGATAGCTTTAACTATGGCTACACCTTC CATSRDSFNYGYTF
TRBJ2-6 - TRBD1 TRBV7-9 TGTGCCAGCAGCCCGCGGGACAGGGCTATTCACTCTGGGGCCAACGTCCTGACTTTC CASSPRDRAIHSGANVLTF
TRBJ1-4 - - TRBV7-2 TGTGCCAGCAGCTTAGTATGGGACGTGGGAGGTGAAAAACTGTTTTTT CASSLVWDVGGEKLFF
TRBJ2-7 - TRBD1 TRBV10-3 TGTGCCATTCGACAGGGTTACGAGCAGTACTTC CAIRQGYEQYF
TRBJ1-2 - - TRBV7-6 TGTGCCAGCAGCTTAGGGCAGGGTGATAACTATGGCTACACCTTC CASSLGQGDNYGYTF
TRBJ2-7 - TRBD1 TRBV5-4 TGTGCCAGCAGCTGGGACAGGGGGCATAACGAGCAGTACTTC CASSWDRGHNEQYF
TRBJ2-3 - TRBD2 TRBV6-2/TRBV6-3 TGTGCCAGCAGTTCGAAGCGGGATAGCACAGATACGCAGTATTTT CASSSKRDSTDTQYF
TRBJ2-1 - TRBD2 TRBV7-3 TGTGCCAGCAGCTTTCAGCATGCGGGGGGCGGTGAGCAGTTCTTC CASSFQHAGGGEQFF
TRBJ1-1 - - TRBV4-3 TGCGCCAGCAGCCCAGGGGCGATCGGAACTGAAGCTTTCTTT CASSPGAIGTEAFF
TRBJ1-1 - TRBD1 TRBV11-2 TGTGCCAGCAGCTTACAGGGGGCAACTGAAGCTTTCTTT CASSLQGATEAFF
TRBJ2-4 - - TRBV6-2/TRBV6-3 TGTGCCAGCAGTTATAAGGAGATTCAGTACTTC CASSYKEIQYF
TRBJ2-2 once TRBD1 TRBV7-2 TGTGCCAGCAGCTTAGGGGACAGGGGGCAGTCTAGTAGAACCGGGGAGCTGTTTTTT CASSLGDRGQSSRTGELFF
TRBJ2-1 few TRBD2 TRBV9 TGTGCCAGTGGCCCTGGGGCGGGAGGGCCCAATGAGCAGTTCTTC CASGPGAGGPNEQFF
TRBJ2-7 - - TRBV6-5 TGTGCCAGCAGTTACTCGCCGGGGAGCTCCTACGAGCAGTACTTC CASSYSPGSSYEQYF
TRBJ2-5 few TRBD2 TRBV6-2/TRBV6-3 TGTGCCAGCAGTTACACCCGGGGGGGCAGAGAGACCCAGTACTTC CASSYTRGGRETQYF
TRBJ2-5 - TRBD2 TRBV28 TGTGCCAGCAGTTCTAGCGGGGGAGCAAGAACCCAGTACTTC CASSSSGGARTQYF
TRBJ1-5 - - TRBV19 TGTGCCAGTAGTATAGGAGCCTACGGGTATCAGCCCCAGCATTTT CASSIGAYGYQPQHF
TRBJ1-1 - TRBD1 TRBV7-2 TGTGCCAGCAGCTTAGACAGGGGGACCACTGAAGCTTTCTTT CASSLDRGTTEAFF
TRBJ1-1 - - TRBV25-1 TGTGCCAGCAGTGAGTGGGGGCAGGGCACTGAAGCTTTCTTT CASSEWGQGTEAFF
TRBJ1-2 - TRBD1 TRBV6-5 TGTGCCAGCAGCAAACGGGACAGGGGGAGGGATGGCTACACCTTC CASSKRDRGRDGYTF
TRBJ2-1 - - TRBV28 TGTGCCAGCAGTACCCCGGGACACCCCACTTTTGGTGAGCAGTTCTTC CASSTPGHPTFGEQFF
TRBJ2-3 - - TRBV5-1 TGCGCCAGCAGCTTCCACCCCCCTGGCACCCAGATTGAGGCAGATACGCAGTATTTT CASSFHPPGTQIEADTQYF
TRBJ2-1 - TRBD1 TRBV5-1 TGCGCCAGCAGCTTGGATATCCGGGACAGGGTCGACAATGAGCAGTTCTTC CASSLDIRDRVDNEQFF